The source of this T cell receptor beta chain is a study of human T cells and chemical hapten exposure. Study overall: A patient group, mainly female, showed alopecia areata, totalis or universalis.

Germline V gene sequence: CDR1 ENHRY, CDR2 SYGVKD. The CDR3 has 16 amino acids. The V end was cut by 0 bases, the J end by 6 bases, with 18 bases between. Time point in this sample: pre-sensitization, week 0. Treatment reported: therapeutic diphenylcyclopropenone sensitization with weekly scalp DPC. Study-level points and caveats: Sensitizing to DPC left TCRs with a frequency above 1 in 1000 unaltered.

The library gave individual cDNA molecules unique molecular identifiers. TCRdb reanalysed the RACE reads using MiXCR and keeps one entry per CDR3 protein. The sample has over 70,000 distinct CDR3 sequences, 14% seen once. Many counts were recorded for this clonotype. The antigen remains undetermined. This chain joins TRBV10-3 and TRBJ2-7, with D tentatively TRBD1 (6 bases). The specimen was whole blood, collected in connection with sensitization to the hapten diphenylcyclopropenone (DPC). The sequence came from a woman aged 45-65 years with alopecia areata. Some clones in this sample may be carry-over from other donors' samples. This CDR3 is CAISESLDSLVGEQYF. DNA for the CDR3: TGTGCCATCAGTGAGTCGTTGGACAGCCTAGTTGGCGAGCAGTACTTC.